This T cell receptor (beta chain) was obtained from a study of cytomegalovirus exposure and HLA in healthy donors. At the level of the study: A prior study identified roughly 110 million unique TCR beta sequences from some 180 million T cells.

The study ran its PCR with 60 Vbeta and 13 Jbeta primers. Clones were sequenced by immunoSEQ multiplex PCR, and TCRdb holds only the in-frame ones, with some missing. In the table there are 130,000 or so clones, about 66% of which are singletons. From germline, CDR1 is MNHNY and CDR2 SVGAGI (reference sequence). V lost 6 bases, J lost 6 bases, and 6 bases stayed unmatched. This CDR3 contains 15 residues. Source material: PBMCs. This TCR was recovered from a male donor in good health and CMV-seronegative. This sequence joins TRBV6-6 and TRBJ2-7; TRBD2 agrees at 15 bases. The CDR3 DNA sequence: TGTGCCAGCAGCGACCCGGGACTAGCGGGGGGCGAGCAGTACTTC. It encodes CASSDPGLAGGEQYF.